This T cell receptor (beta chain) was identified in a study of cytomegalovirus exposure and HLA in healthy donors. PCR used 60 Vbeta primers and 13 Jbeta primers. Some clones are missing from TCRdb's copy, which holds only in-frame ones; the method was immunoSEQ multiplex PCR. The sample yields about 140,000 clones, about 80% seen once. Notes on the study in general: Previous analysis showed most TCR beta V segments were productive about 90% or about 30% of the time. Among TCR beta chains, those listed as cytomegalovirus-associated numbered over 150.

In regard to this clone: Its specificity is not known.

This TCR came from a young man in good health and CMV-seropositive. Sequenced sample: PBMCs.

CDR3 DNA sequence: TGTGCCAGCGGTCGACAGAAGAACACCGGGGAGCTGTTTTTT. As protein: CASGRQKNTGELFF. The chain links TRBV6-1 to TRBJ2-2, with a weak D call TRBD1 (5 bases). The ends were cut back, 8 bases at V and 1 base at J, with 11 bases in the middle. Per the germline V gene, CDR1 is MNHNS and CDR2 is SASEGT. This CDR3 has 14 residues.